A selection of T cell receptor beta chains follows, all from one sample in a study of blood T cell repertoires in COVID-19. Assay used: immunoSEQ multiplex PCR; TCRdb lists only in-frame clones, some missing. The sample includes approximately 200,000 clones, approximately 84% of them seen just once. The sample consisted of peripheral blood. These receptors were collected from a woman in her 30s who had recovered from COVID-19. CDR3s include the opening cysteine and the closing phenylalanine or tryptophan. Each record gives: clone size, D gene, V gene, J gene, CDR3 DNA, CDR3 protein. The D gene is left open where the match is weak. Size is stated for part of the rows, as once, few or many counts, or as a class when the clone is expanded.

clone_size: NA
d_call: TRBD2
v_call: TRBV2
j_call: TRBJ2-1
cdr3_nt: TGTGCCATCTCCGGGACTAGTGAACATGAGCAGTTCTTC
cdr3_aa: CAISGTSEHEQFF

clone_size: few
d_call: NA
v_call: TRBV28
j_call: TRBJ2-5
cdr3_nt: TGTGCCAGCAGTTGGGAATGGGCTAGCCGGGAGACCCAGTACTTC
cdr3_aa: CASSWEWASRETQYF

clone_size: NA
d_call: NA
v_call: TRBV6-5
j_call: TRBJ2-2
cdr3_nt: TGTGCCACCAAGTTAGGGAGGATGAGCACCGGGGAGCTGTTTTTT
cdr3_aa: CATKLGRMSTGELFF

clone_size: NA
d_call: TRBD2
v_call: TRBV2
j_call: TRBJ2-7
cdr3_nt: TGTGCCAGCCAGCGGGACTTGCCCTACGAGCAGTACTTC
cdr3_aa: CASQRDLPYEQYF

clone_size: NA
d_call: TRBD2
v_call: TRBV5-4
j_call: TRBJ2-7
cdr3_nt: TGTGCCAGCAGCCCGAGCGGGGCCCTCTCCTACGAGCAGTACTTC
cdr3_aa: CASSPSGALSYEQYF

clone_size: few
d_call: NA
v_call: TRBV28
j_call: TRBJ2-4
cdr3_nt: TGTGCCAGCAGTTTATTTCATGAGGCGGGGGCCAAAAACATTCAGTACTTC
cdr3_aa: CASSLFHEAGAKNIQYF

clone_size: NA
d_call: TRBD2
v_call: TRBV7-3
j_call: TRBJ2-5
cdr3_nt: TGTGCCAGCAGCTCCGGACTAGCACAGACCCAGTACTTC
cdr3_aa: CASSSGLAQTQYF

clone_size: NA
d_call: TRBD1
v_call: TRBV7-2
j_call: TRBJ1-2
cdr3_nt: TGTGCCAGCAGCTGGACAGGGACGTATGGCTACACCTTC
cdr3_aa: CASSWTGTYGYTF

clone_size: NA
d_call: NA
v_call: TRBV27
j_call: TRBJ1-1
cdr3_nt: TGTGCCAGCAGTGCCGCGGGGAGGGCTTTCTTT
cdr3_aa: CASSAAGRAFF

clone_size: NA
d_call: NA
v_call: TRBV5-1
j_call: TRBJ2-3
cdr3_nt: TGCGCCAGCAGCTATCGACTGGGGCAGGGGGATACGCAGTATTTT
cdr3_aa: CASSYRLGQGDTQYF

clone_size: NA
d_call: TRBD1
v_call: TRBV29-1
j_call: TRBJ1-1
cdr3_nt: TGCAGCGTCATGGGACAGAGGAACACTGAAGCTTTCTTT
cdr3_aa: CSVMGQRNTEAFF

clone_size: NA
d_call: NA
v_call: TRBV6-5
j_call: TRBJ1-4
cdr3_nt: TGTGCCAGCAGTTACCGAGGGGTGCGGGGCGAAAAACTGTTTTTT
cdr3_aa: CASSYRGVRGEKLFF

clone_size: NA
d_call: NA
v_call: TRBV18
j_call: TRBJ2-7
cdr3_nt: TGTGCCAGCTCGAGGGACTTTTCCTACGAGCAGTACTTC
cdr3_aa: CASSRDFSYEQYF

clone_size: NA
d_call: TRBD2
v_call: TRBV7-2
j_call: TRBJ2-7
cdr3_nt: TGTGCCAGCAGCCCCTCGACTAGCGGGAGGCCCTACGAGCAGTACTTC
cdr3_aa: CASSPSTSGRPYEQYF

clone_size: NA
d_call: NA
v_call: TRBV5-1
j_call: TRBJ2-3
cdr3_nt: TGCGCCAGCAGCTTGGCCAGCGGGAGCACAGATACGCAGTATTTT
cdr3_aa: CASSLASGSTDTQYF

clone_size: NA
d_call: TRBD1
v_call: TRBV27
j_call: TRBJ1-1
cdr3_nt: TGTGCCAGCGTCGATGATAGTCGGACAGGGGGCCGGCGGACTGAAGCTTTCTTT
cdr3_aa: CASVDDSRTGGRRTEAFF

clone_size: once
d_call: NA
v_call: TRBV24-1
j_call: TRBJ2-7
cdr3_nt: TGTGCCACCAGTGAAGGACCCCAAGGGAGCGAGCAGTACTTC
cdr3_aa: CATSEGPQGSEQYF

clone_size: NA
d_call: TRBD2
v_call: TRBV7-7
j_call: TRBJ2-5
cdr3_nt: TGTGCTAGCAGCTTAGCGGGCTACGAGACCCAGTACTTC
cdr3_aa: CASSLAGYETQYF

clone_size: NA
d_call: NA
v_call: TRBV4-1
j_call: TRBJ2-7
cdr3_nt: TGCGCCAGCAGCCAAGAGAAGGGAGTCGACGAGCAGTACTTC
cdr3_aa: CASSQEKGVDEQYF

clone_size: NA
d_call: TRBD1
v_call: TRBV9
j_call: TRBJ2-2
cdr3_nt: TGTGCCAGCATGGGACAGAGCGCGAACACCGGGGAGCTGTTTTTT
cdr3_aa: CASMGQSANTGELFF

clone_size: once
d_call: TRBD2
v_call: TRBV6-5
j_call: TRBJ2-5
cdr3_nt: TGTGCCAGCAGTCCTAGCGGGAGGCCCCCAGAGACCCAGTACTTC
cdr3_aa: CASSPSGRPPETQYF

clone_size: NA
d_call: NA
v_call: TRBV29-1
j_call: TRBJ2-3
cdr3_nt: TGCAGCGTTGAAGACTCCAGGGGGAGGTCAGATACGCAGTATTTT
cdr3_aa: CSVEDSRGRSDTQYF

clone_size: NA
d_call: NA
v_call: TRBV27
j_call: TRBJ1-2
cdr3_nt: TGTGCCAGCAGCCCGGACAGCTTCTCTAACTATGGCTACACCTTC
cdr3_aa: CASSPDSFSNYGYTF

clone_size: once
d_call: NA
v_call: TRBV29-1
j_call: TRBJ2-1
cdr3_nt: TGCAGCGTACGGGGCAATGAGCAGTTCTTC
cdr3_aa: CSVRGNEQFF

clone_size: NA
d_call: TRBD1
v_call: TRBV18
j_call: TRBJ1-2
cdr3_nt: TGTGCCAGCTCACTGGAGAACGCAGACAGGGTTGATGGCTACACCTTC
cdr3_aa: CASSLENADRVDGYTF

clone_size: once
d_call: TRBD2
v_call: TRBV7-8
j_call: TRBJ2-2
cdr3_nt: TGTGCCAGCAGCTTTACGACTAGCCTGGCGAACACCGGGGAGCTGTTTTTT
cdr3_aa: CASSFTTSLANTGELFF

clone_size: medium-sized
d_call: TRBD1
v_call: TRBV29-1
j_call: TRBJ1-4
cdr3_nt: TGCAGCGTCGTCCTACAGGGGGCCAGTGAAAAACTGTTTTTT
cdr3_aa: CSVVLQGASEKLFF

clone_size: NA
d_call: TRBD1
v_call: TRBV11-2
j_call: TRBJ1-2
cdr3_nt: TGTGCCAGCAGCTCTGACAGGGGCGGGGGCTACACCTTC
cdr3_aa: CASSSDRGGGYTF

clone_size: NA
d_call: NA
v_call: TRBV19
j_call: TRBJ1-2
cdr3_nt: TGTGCCAGTAGTATAACACAGGGAAACTATGGCTACACCTTC
cdr3_aa: CASSITQGNYGYTF

clone_size: NA
d_call: NA
v_call: TRBV27
j_call: TRBJ1-5
cdr3_nt: TGTGCCAGCTCGCCGCGGGGGCGGGAAAATAGCAATCAGCCCCAGCATTTT
cdr3_aa: CASSPRGRENSNQPQHF

clone_size: NA
d_call: TRBD1
v_call: TRBV9
j_call: TRBJ2-6
cdr3_nt: TGTGCCAGCAGCGCGGGACAGGGGGCCGGGGCCAACGTCCTGACTTTC
cdr3_aa: CASSAGQGAGANVLTF

clone_size: NA
d_call: NA
v_call: TRBV2
j_call: TRBJ1-1
cdr3_nt: TGTGCCAGCAGTGAAGAGGGGTGGGGTGAAGCTTTCTTT
cdr3_aa: CASSEEGWGEAFF

clone_size: NA
d_call: TRBD2
v_call: TRBV18
j_call: TRBJ2-3
cdr3_nt: TGTGCCAGCTCACCCCTAGCGGGAGGGCCGACAGATACGCAGTATTTT
cdr3_aa: CASSPLAGGPTDTQYF

clone_size: NA
d_call: TRBD2
v_call: TRBV11-2
j_call: TRBJ2-3
cdr3_nt: TGTGCCAGCAGCTTAGTCTCTAGCGGGGGCACAGATACGCAGTATTTT
cdr3_aa: CASSLVSSGGTDTQYF

clone_size: NA
d_call: NA
v_call: TRBV5-1
j_call: TRBJ2-7
cdr3_nt: TGCGCCAGCAGCTTGGGACTAGAGGCCGTGCAGTACTTC
cdr3_aa: CASSLGLEAVQYF

clone_size: NA
d_call: TRBD1
v_call: TRBV28
j_call: TRBJ2-2
cdr3_nt: TGTGCCAGCAGTGTACCGGGACAGGGGGCCGGGGAGCTGTTTTTT
cdr3_aa: CASSVPGQGAGELFF

clone_size: NA
d_call: TRBD2
v_call: TRBV28
j_call: TRBJ2-1
cdr3_nt: TGTGCCAGCTTACTCCCCCGGACTAGCGGGACCAATGAGCAGTTCTTC
cdr3_aa: CASLLPRTSGTNEQFF

clone_size: NA
d_call: NA
v_call: TRBV21-1
j_call: TRBJ2-2
cdr3_nt: TGTGCCAGCAGCAAAACACCCCCCTTCCCTAGCGGGACGGGATCCGGGGAGCTGTTTTTT
cdr3_aa: CASSKTPPFPSGTGSGELFF

clone_size: once
d_call: NA
v_call: TRBV2
j_call: TRBJ1-1
cdr3_nt: TGTGCCAGCAGGGTCGAGGGGAACACTGAAGCTTTCTTT
cdr3_aa: CASRVEGNTEAFF

clone_size: NA
d_call: TRBD1
v_call: TRBV28
j_call: TRBJ2-7
cdr3_nt: TGTGCCAGCAATTCCCCAGGGGGCGACTACGAGCAGTACTTC
cdr3_aa: CASNSPGGDYEQYF

clone_size: NA
d_call: NA
v_call: TRBV19
j_call: TRBJ1-1
cdr3_nt: TGTGCCAGTAGTGAACAGGGTCCCACTGAAGCTTTCTTT
cdr3_aa: CASSEQGPTEAFF

clone_size: NA
d_call: NA
v_call: TRBV25-1
j_call: TRBJ2-7
cdr3_nt: TGTGCCAGCAGTGACCTTTACGAGCAGTACTTC
cdr3_aa: CASSDLYEQYF

clone_size: NA
d_call: TRBD1
v_call: TRBV9
j_call: TRBJ2-4
cdr3_nt: TGTGCCAGCAGTCAGGGGGAGTGGAACATTCAGTACTTC
cdr3_aa: CASSQGEWNIQYF

clone_size: NA
d_call: NA
v_call: TRBV25-1
j_call: TRBJ2-7
cdr3_nt: TGTGCCAGCATGGGGCCTAGCTCCTACGAGCAGTACTTC
cdr3_aa: CASMGPSSYEQYF

clone_size: once
d_call: TRBD1
v_call: TRBV5-1
j_call: TRBJ2-5
cdr3_nt: TGCGCCAGCAGCCCAGGGACAGAAGAGACCCAGTACTTC
cdr3_aa: CASSPGTEETQYF

clone_size: once
d_call: NA
v_call: TRBV29-1
j_call: TRBJ1-2
cdr3_nt: TGCAGCGTTGGGGAAGGTCAGGGGCGAGATTCGTCTATGGGCTACACCTTC
cdr3_aa: CSVGEGQGRDSSMGYTF

clone_size: NA
d_call: NA
v_call: TRBV7-9
j_call: TRBJ2-3
cdr3_nt: TGTGCCAGCAGCTTATTCCGGTTAGCTAGCACAGATACGCAGTATTTT
cdr3_aa: CASSLFRLASTDTQYF